One and the same sample provided the 30 T cell receptor beta chains below, sequenced in a study of CD8 T cells in ankylosing spondylitis. TCRdb ran MiXCR on the 5' RACE reads and lists one entry per CDR3 protein. The sample has around 100,000 distinct CDR3 sequences; around 24% are singletons. Sample: synovial fluid, either unsorted or a sorted T cell fraction (not recorded which). Source of these receptors: a male donor with ankylosing spondylitis.

CDR3 sequence reads: CASTGSNQPQHF. Written as DNA, the CDR3 is TGTGCCAGCACTGGGAGCAATCAGCCCCAGCATTTT. The rearrangement uses TRBV6-1 and TRBJ1-5, with no clear D. V lost 7 bases, J lost 1 base, and 5 bases lay in between. CDR1 and CDR2 (germline): MNHNS, SASEGT. The CDR3 has 12 amino acids.

The chain joins TRBV29-1 to TRBJ2-2, with 7 bases matching TRBD2. Trimming cost V 6 bases and J 5 bases; bases outside gene matches: 12. The CDR3 is made up of 15 amino acids. Germline values: CDR1 SQVTM, CDR2 ANQGSEA. CDR3 bases: TGCAGCGTCCTTGGGGAGGGCCGTTTGACCGGGGAGCTGTTTTTT. Translated: CSVLGEGRLTGELFF.

This clonotype has a handful of counts. The CDR3 DNA reads TGTGCCAGCTCACCACCGGAGAGGCGGGAGGGGCGGAATGAGCAGTTCTTC. This sequence encodes CASSPPERREGRNEQFF. The chain joins TRBV18 to TRBJ2-1; TRBD2 matches at 9 bases. This CDR3 spans 17 amino acids. CDR1 is KGHSH, CDR2 LQKENI, per germline. Unmatched junction bases numbered 10, after V lost 0 bases and J lost 7 bases.

The J gene is TRBJ2-7, the V gene TRBV6-2 or TRBV6-3, with TRBD1 as a possible D gene (5 bases). CDR1 is MNHEY and CDR2 is SVGEGT in the germline V gene. The V and J ends lost 4 bases and 0 bases respectively, with 16 bases between them. The CDR3 extends over 16 amino acids. Here the CDR3 DNA reads TGTGCCAGCAGTTCAAGACAGCCTAGGACCTCCTACGAGCAGTACGTC. It codes for CASSSRQPRTSYEQYV.

The genes are TRBV20-1 and TRBJ1-1; maybe TRBD1 (5 bases). The germline CDR1 and CDR2 sequences are DFQATT and SNEGSKA (reference sequence). This CDR3 is built from 14 residues. The germline V and J ends were trimmed by 3 bases and 0 bases, with 11 bases remaining between them. CDR3 residues: CSARRGALNTEAFF. For the CDR3, the DNA is TGCAGTGCTAGGAGAGGGGCCCTGAACACTGAAGCTTTCTTT.

This clonotype has ten or more counts. The CDR3, as DNA: TGTGCCAGCGGACTAGCGGGAGCTTTGAGCGAGCAGTACGTC. Its protein is CASGLAGALSEQYV. This chain links TRBV27 with TRBJ2-7; TRBD2 aligns across 13 bases. This CDR3 is 14 amino acids long. The V gene's germline CDR1 is MNHEY and CDR2 SMNVEV (reference sequence). V was clipped by 8 bases and J by 6 bases; unmatched bases: 7.

This rearrangement joins TRBV11-2 to TRBJ2-1; D is uncertain. From germline, CDR1 is SGHAT and CDR2 FQNNGV. The CDR3 totals 14 residues. Between the trimmed V and J ends, which lost 4 bases and 15 bases, there was a span of 22 bases. The CDR3 coding sequence is TGTGCCAGCAGCTCGACGAAGGGATATATAGAGTCGTTCTTC. Its translation: CASSSTKGYIESFF.

The CDR3 DNA is TGTGCCAGCAGCGTAGGGGGGCTCACAGATACGCAGTATTTT. This codes for CASSVGGLTDTQYF. The chain couples TRBV9 to TRBJ2-3; a weak D match, TRBD1 (6 bases). This CDR3 comprises 14 residues. Trimming left V 0 bases short and J 2 bases short, with 7 bases between. Germline CDR1 is SGDLS and CDR2 is YYNGEE. The complete variable domain, with remaining parts taken from reference TRBV9 and TRBJ2-3, reads DSGVTQTPKHLITATGQRVTLRCSPRSGDLSVYWYQQSLDQGLQFLIQYYNGEERAKGNILERFSAQQFPDLHSELNLSSLELGDSALYFCASSVGGLTDTQYFGPGTRLTVL.

This chain uses TRBV5-1 with TRBJ2-5, with a tentative D call TRBD2 (5 bases). CDR3 length: 14 residues. The V and J ends lost 4 bases and 4 bases respectively, with 14 bases between them. Germline-derived CDR1 and CDR2 are SGHRS and YFSETQ. The CDR3 reads CASSPRAHTETQYF. The CDR3 DNA is TGCGCCAGCAGCCCGCGGGCACATACAGAGACCCAGTACTTC.

J is TRBJ2-7 and V is TRBV7-9; D may match TRBD1 or TRBD2 (5 bases each). Trimming took off 3 bases at V and 2 bases at J, with 11 bases between the two ends. The CDR3 totals 14 residues. From germline, CDR1 is SEHNR and CDR2 FQNEAQ (reference sequence). CDR3 residues: CASSFGTATYEQYF. CDR3 sequence (DNA): TGTGCCAGCAGCTTCGGGACCGCTACCTACGAGCAGTACTTC.

This clonotype was counted many times. This chain's CDR3 is CSAREGLDGYTF. The CDR3, as DNA: TGCAGTGCTAGAGAGGGACTTGATGGCTACACCTTC. The gene calls are TRBV20-1 and TRBJ1-2, with D maybe TRBD1 (5 bases). Germline V gene lookup returns CDR1 DFQATT and CDR2 SNEGSKA (reference sequence). The CDR3 consists of 12 residues. Trimming pared 0 bases from V and 6 bases from J, leaving 8 bases between.

This clonotype was found once. The chain employs TRBV20-1 and TRBJ1-4, with D tentatively TRBD1 (5 bases). Trimming removed 1 base from V and 5 bases from J, with 11 bases in between. This CDR3 has 14 amino acids. The germline gives CDR1 DFQATT, CDR2 SNEGSKA (reference sequence). The DNA of the CDR3 is TGCAGTGCTAGAGGGGCAGGGAGGAATGAAAAACTGTTTTTT. Protein: CSARGAGRNEKLFF.

This clonotype came up many times. The CDR3 loop reads CSLRTQETQYF. The CDR3 region has the DNA TGCAGCCTCCGGACCCAAGAGACCCAGTACTTC. J is TRBJ2-5 and V is TRBV29-1; D not resolved. The germline CDR1 and CDR2 sequences are SQVTM and ANQGSEA. V shed 8 bases and J shed 1 base, with 8 bases lying between them. The CDR3 runs 11 residues.

The DNA for the CDR3 is TGCAGTGCTAGGAGGGACAGGGGAACTGGCTACACCTTC. This translates into CSARRDRGTGYTF. The chain links TRBV20-1 to TRBJ1-2; 10 nucleotides align to TRBD1. Germline V CDR1 and CDR2: DFQATT, SNEGSKA (reference sequence). CDR3 size: 13 residues. Unmatched junction bases numbered 5, after V lost 3 bases and J lost 7 bases.

The rearrangement joins TRBV20-1 to TRBJ2-1, with 10 bases lining up with TRBD2. The CDR3 sequence is 15 residues long. V shed 6 bases, J shed 0 bases, and the junction held 5 bases outside the gene matches. Germline CDR1 is DFQATT and CDR2 is SNEGSKA (reference sequence). The CDR3 region is CSAILAGSSYNEQFF. The CDR3 nucleotides are TGCAGTGCAATACTAGCGGGGAGCTCCTACAATGAGCAGTTCTTC.

The chain combines TRBV6-2 or TRBV6-3 with TRBJ2-1; TRBD1 agrees at 8 bases. The CDR3 covers 16 residues. The V and J ends lost 9 bases and 4 bases, in that order; junction bases with no gene match: 14. From germline, CDR1 is MNHEY and CDR2 SVGEGT. The DNA for the CDR3 is TGTGCCAGTGCTCCCCACGGGACAGGAAAATACAATGAGCAGTTCTTC. Its translation: CASAPHGTGKYNEQFF.

This rearrangement joins TRBV11-2 to TRBJ2-2; 12 bases map to TRBD2. The CDR3 runs to 18 residues. V lost 1 base and J lost 5; bases outside the gene matches: 8. Germline CDR1 reads SGHAT; CDR2 reads FQNNGV. The CDR3, as DNA: TGTGCCAGCAGCTTAGGACTAGCGGGAGAAACGGATACCGGGGAGCTGTTTTTT. Amino acids: CASSLGLAGETDTGELFF.

This clonotype showed up many times. The J gene is TRBJ2-2, the V gene TRBV5-6, with 10 bases matching TRBD2. V shed 6 bases, J shed 4 bases, and the junction held 9 bases outside the gene matches. Germline V lookup: CDR1 SGHDT, CDR2 YYEEEE. The CDR3 consists of 16 residues. CDR3 DNA: TGTGCCAGCAATCCCGGACTAGCGGAACCCACCGGGGAGCTGTTTTTT. Protein sequence: CASNPGLAEPTGELFF.

This chain connects TRBV4-1 to TRBJ2-1; TRBD2 agrees at 13 bases. Germline CDR1 is MGHRA and CDR2 is YSYEKL. Unmatched junction bases numbered 4, after V lost 3 bases and J lost 2 bases. The length of the CDR3 is 17 residues. CDR3 in amino acids: CASSHDGLAGAYNEQFF. CDR3 in DNA: TGCGCCAGCAGCCATGACGGACTAGCGGGAGCCTACAATGAGCAGTTCTTC.

The chain uses TRBV21-1 and TRBJ1-2. TRBV21-1 is reported as a pseudogene. This CDR3 has 15 amino acids. In DNA form, the CDR3 reads TGTGCCAGCAAAAGCCGACAGGGAGGGCTCTATGGCTACACCTTC. This gives the protein CASKSRQGGLYGYTF.

This clonotype was observed a few times. The V and J genes are TRBV15 and TRBJ2-5; TRBD2 might be the D (5 bases). Trimming stripped 5 bases from V and 5 bases from J, with 12 bases between. The CDR3 consists of 13 residues. CDR1 is LNHNV, CDR2 YYDKDF, per germline (reference sequence). CDR3 residues: CATSLTGKETQYF. Here the CDR3 DNA reads TGTGCCACCAGCCTGACCGGGAAGGAGACCCAGTACTTC. The full variable domain, with the rest looked up from reference TRBV15 and TRBJ2-5, is DAMVIQNPRYQVTQFGKPVTLSCSQTLNHNVMYWYQQKSSQAPKLLFHYYDKDFNNEADTPDNFQSRRPNTSFCFLDIRSPGLGDTAMYLCATSLTGKETQYFGPGTRLLVL.

By frequency in the sample, this clonotype is medium-sized. The chain is built from TRBV7-9 and TRBJ2-7; D is unclear. The CDR3 loop spans 12 amino acids. The V and J ends lost 1 base and 3 bases respectively, with 4 bases between them. Germline V gene sequence: CDR1 SEHNR, CDR2 FQNEAQ (reference sequence). DNA of the CDR3: TGTGCCAGCAGCTTAGGGGTCTACGAGCAGTACTTC. This encodes CASSLGVYEQYF. The full variable domain, with the rest looked up from reference TRBV7-9 and TRBJ2-7, is DTGVSQNPRHKITKRGQNVTFRCDPISEHNRLYWYRQTLGQGPEFLTYFQNEAQLEKSRLLSDRFSAERPKGSFSTLEIQRTEQGDSAMYLCASSLGVYEQYFGPGTRLTVT.

The J gene is TRBJ2-1, the V gene TRBV20-1; 8 bases are shared with TRBD1. V shed 1 base, J shed 0 bases, and the junction held 5 bases outside the gene matches. The CDR3 loop spans 16 amino acids. CDR1 is DFQATT and CDR2 is SNEGSKA in the germline V gene (reference sequence). The chain's CDR3 is CSARAKTGVSYNEQFF. The CDR3 coding sequence is TGCAGTGCTAGAGCCAAGACAGGGGTCTCCTACAATGAGCAGTTCTTC.

The chain is built from TRBV11-3 and TRBJ2-1; D unresolved. The CDR3 is made up of 15 amino acids. Germline V gives CDR1 SGHNT, CDR2 YENEEA. Trimming stripped 5 bases from V and 0 bases from J, with 11 bases between. In nucleotides, the CDR3 is TGTGCCAGCAGCCCCCACATGAGCTCCTACAATGAGCAGTTCTTC. As protein: CASSPHMSSYNEQFF.

This clonotype was counted only a few times. J is TRBJ2-1 and V is TRBV3-1; 9 bases agree with TRBD2. After removal of 3 bases from V and 2 bases from J, the junction contained 2 bases not matched to a gene. CDR3 length equals 15 residues. In germline, CDR1 is LGHDT, CDR2 YNNKEL (reference sequence). The CDR3 DNA sequence: TGTGCCAGCAGCCAGATAGCGGGAGCCTACAATGAGCAGTTCTTC. This sequence encodes CASSQIAGAYNEQFF.

This sequence joins TRBV7-9 and TRBJ2-3; 7 nucleotides line up with TRBD1. V shed 0 bases and J 1 base; nucleotides not matched to a gene: 7. The CDR3 contains 17 residues. The germline V gene has CDR1 SEHNR and CDR2 FQNEAQ (reference sequence). The CDR3 sequence is CASSLAGQTGGTDTQYF. Here the CDR3 DNA reads TGTGCCAGCAGCTTAGCGGGACAAACAGGGGGCACAGATACGCAGTATTTT.

This clonotype was recorded a few times. The J gene is TRBJ1-6, the V gene TRBV2; D gene unclear. V lost 6 bases and J lost 7, with 10 bases in between. The germline V gene has CDR1 SNHLY and CDR2 FYNNEI. The length of the CDR3 is 13 residues. CDR3 DNA sequence: TGTGCCAGCAGATGGGGAGTGAATTCACCCCTCCACTTT. This encodes CASRWGVNSPLHF. Drawing the rest from reference TRBV2 and TRBJ1-6, the complete variable domain is EPEVTQTPSHQVTQMGQEVILRCVPISNHLYFYWYRQILGQKVEFLVSFYNNEISEKSEIFDDQFSVERPDGSNFTLKIRSTKLEDSAMYFCASRWGVNSPLHFGNGTRLTVT.

This clonotype was seen more than once but under ten times. The chain joins TRBV5-1 to TRBJ2-7; D is unresolved. Germline V gives CDR1 SGHRS, CDR2 YFSETQ. CDR3 length: 11 amino acids. The ends were cut back, 3 bases at V and 3 bases at J, with 4 bases in the middle. The CDR3 nucleotides read TGCGCCAGCAGCTCCTACTACGAGCAGTACTTC. It encodes CASSSYYEQYF.

The chain is built from TRBV5-1 and TRBJ1-1; D perhaps matches TRBD1 (6 bases). V gave up 4 bases and J gave up 1 base, with 11 bases separating them. The CDR3 is 14 amino acids. From germline, CDR1 is SGHRS and CDR2 YFSETQ. CDR3 protein: CASSTQGRNTEAFF. Here the CDR3 DNA reads TGCGCCAGCAGCACCCAGGGGCGGAACACTGAAGCTTTCTTT. Together with reference TRBV5-1 and TRBJ1-1, the CDR3 gives the full variable domain: KAGVTQTPRYLIKTRGQQVTLSCSPISGHRSVSWYQQTPGQGLQFLFEYFSETQRNKGNFPGRFSGRQFSNSRSEMNVSTLELGDSALYLCASSTQGRNTEAFFGQGTRLTVV.

This chain uses TRBV29-1 with TRBJ2-7; TRBD2 matches at 9 bases. V lost 1 base, J lost 0 bases, and 7 bases stayed unmatched. This CDR3 is 16 amino acids long. Germline-derived CDR1 and CDR2 are SQVTM and ANQGSEA. For the CDR3, the DNA is TGCAGCGTTGAAGCCGAAGGCGGGGGGGGCTCCTACGAGCAGTACTTC. This encodes CSVEAEGGGGSYEQYF.